This is a list of T cell receptor beta chains from one sample in a study of metastatic and nonmetastatic thyroid tumors. TCRdb recomputed clones from the PCR reads via MiXCR. The data hold about 70,000 clones, with less than 20% observed a single time. Input material: blood. Receptors were obtained from a female donor with papillary thyroid cancer or a benign thyroid nodule (not recorded which). Some clones in this sample may be carry-over from other donors' samples. Each CDR3 is given with its conserved first and last residue. D genes are given only for firm matches. The size of a clone is reported for some rows only, either as once, few or many, or as a class for expanded clones.

J	V	D	size	DNA	CDR3
TRBJ1-5	TRBV6-1	-	few	TGTGCCAGCAGTGACAGGCTGGGGTATCAGCCCCAGCATTTT	CASSDRLGYQPQHF
TRBJ2-1	TRBV5-1	TRBD1	-	TGCGCCAGCAGCTTTCAGGGGGCTCGCGACAATGAGCAGTTCTTC	CASSFQGARDNEQFF
TRBJ2-1	TRBV2	TRBD2	-	TGTGCCTGCCTGGCGGGAGCCCGTATTGAGCAGTTCTTC	CACLAGARIEQFF
TRBJ2-7	TRBV27	-	many	TGTGCCAGCAGTTTAACTGGATGGAGCTCCTACGAGCAGTACTTC	CASSLTGWSSYEQYF
TRBJ2-7	TRBV10-3	TRBD1	many	TGTGCCATCAGTGAGTCCGCGGACAGGGGGTACGAGCAGTACTTC	CAISESADRGYEQYF
TRBJ2-1	TRBV6-1	TRBD2	many	TGTGCCAGCAGACTCGGACTAGCGGGGAGGGTGGGTGAGCAGTTCTTC	CASRLGLAGRVGEQFF
TRBJ2-3	TRBV6-1	TRBD2	few	TGTGCCACTACCAGCGGGGCAAGCACAGATACGCAGTATTTT	CATTSGASTDTQYF
TRBJ2-3	TRBV5-4	-	-	TGTGCCAGCAACCGTTTTGGAGATACGCAGTATTTT	CASNRFGDTQYF
TRBJ1-1	TRBV11-2	TRBD1	many	TGTGCCAGCAGCTTAGAGGGACAGGCGAACACTGAAGCTTTCTTT	CASSLEGQANTEAFF
TRBJ2-7	TRBV28	-	-	TGTGCCAGCAATCGGGGGCCTGACTACGAGCAGTACTTC	CASNRGPDYEQYF
TRBJ2-7	TRBV5-6	-	many	TGTGCCAGCAGCTTGGGAGGGTGGGCGCCCTCCTACGAGCAGTACTTC	CASSLGGWAPSYEQYF
TRBJ2-7	TRBV18	TRBD1	-	TGTGCCAGCTCACCCCCCCTCCGACAGGGTTTCCACGAGCAGTACTTC	CASSPPLRQGFHEQYF
TRBJ2-1	TRBV20-1	-	many	TGCAGTGCTAGAGACCCGGTGAGCGAGCAGTTCTTC	CSARDPVSEQFF
TRBJ1-3	TRBV11-3	-	-	TGTGCCAGCAGCGTAGGCCTACAGACCTCTGGAAACACCATATATTTT	CASSVGLQTSGNTIYF
TRBJ1-2	TRBV11-2	-	-	TGTGCCAGCAGCTTAGATGAGGCACCCTATGGCTACACCTTC	CASSLDEAPYGYTF
TRBJ1-2	TRBV19	-	few	TGTGCCAGTAGTCCACTCCCAGGGGACGGCTACACCTTC	CASSPLPGDGYTF